This T cell receptor beta chain appears in the sequencing data of a study of Tregs in tolerant kidney transplant recipients. Whole-study context: The nonmyeloablative bone marrow transplants came from related graft donors, with transient mixed chimerism.

Details on this clone: Its antigen is not known.

Germline values: CDR1 SGHNT, CDR2 YENEEA. V was clipped by 5 bases and J by 3 bases; unmatched bases: 11. This CDR3 region has 16 residues. Study results and caveats: Tolerant patients' donor-specific Tregs expanded beyond overall Tregs, suggesting antigen-driven growth. Nucleotide sequences could not be compared across some patients' samples due to primer changes. Activated donor B cell expansion appeared to reveal the most relevant donor-specific TCRbeta repertoire.

Sequencing used immunoSEQ multiplex PCR; TCRdb keeps in-frame clones, though not all of them. The table includes 95,000 to 120,000 clones, 90% detected once. The gene calls are TRBV11-3 and TRBJ2-5; 8 bases map to TRBD1. The receptor's source is a human donor who received a combined kidney and bone marrow transplant. The sample consisted of CD4+ T cells from blood, taken before the transplant. The chain's CDR3 is CASSRSGAGGEETQYF. CDR3 in DNA: TGTGCCAGCAGCCGATCAGGGGCAGGGGGCGAAGAGACCCAGTACTTC.